This T cell receptor (beta chain) originates from a study of shared clonotypes between healthy human individuals. Deletions cut 2 bases from V and 1 base from J, with 10 bases between. This CDR3 comprises 15 residues. Germline V gives CDR1 SGHTA, CDR2 FQGTGA. For unsorted samples, genomic DNA was extracted from 94 million or so PBMCs. Sequenced by immunoSEQ multiplex PCR; TCRdb stores in-frame clones only, minus some. Of about 480,000 clones detected, nearly 80% appear once; the ten largest clones hold around 13%. This TCR came from a middle-aged woman in good health. Some clones in this sample may be carry-over from other donors' samples. This chain links TRBV7-3 with TRBJ2-3; D assignment may be TRBD1 or TRBD2 (6 bases each). Sequenced input: PBMCs. The CDR3 region has the DNA TGTGCCAGCAGCTTATCGAGGGGGGGCACAGATACGCAGTATTTT. It yields the protein CASSLSRGGTDTQYF.